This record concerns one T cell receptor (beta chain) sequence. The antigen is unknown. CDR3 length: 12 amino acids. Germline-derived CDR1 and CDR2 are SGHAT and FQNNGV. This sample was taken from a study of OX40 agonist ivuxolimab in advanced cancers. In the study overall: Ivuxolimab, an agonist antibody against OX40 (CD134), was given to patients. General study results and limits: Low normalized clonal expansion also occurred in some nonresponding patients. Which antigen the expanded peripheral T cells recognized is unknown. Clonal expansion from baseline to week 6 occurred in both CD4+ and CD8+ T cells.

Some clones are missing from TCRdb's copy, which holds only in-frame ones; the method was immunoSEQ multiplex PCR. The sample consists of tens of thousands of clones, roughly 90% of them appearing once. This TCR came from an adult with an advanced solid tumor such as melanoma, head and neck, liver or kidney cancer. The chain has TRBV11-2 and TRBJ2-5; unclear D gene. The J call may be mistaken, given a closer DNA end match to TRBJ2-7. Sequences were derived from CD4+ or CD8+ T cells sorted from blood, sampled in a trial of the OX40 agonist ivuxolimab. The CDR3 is CASSLNMHEQYF. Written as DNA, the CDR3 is TGTGCCAGCAGCCTCAACATGCACGAGCAGTACTTC.